The 32 T cell receptor beta chains listed next were all sequenced from one sample in a study of early T cells in non-severe SARS-CoV-2 infection. MiXCR, applied by TCRdb to the 5' RACE reads, yields one record per CDR3 protein. Counted here are tens of thousands of distinct CDR3 sequences, about 10% occurring once; the ten biggest clones make up around 4.1%. The source material was whole blood. The receptors shown here come from an adult who was a healthcare worker with PCR-confirmed SARS-CoV-2 infection or an uninfected control (not recorded which).

This clonotype has just a few counts. This rearrangement joins TRBV30 to TRBJ1-6; possibly TRBD1 for D (6 bases). Germline CDR1 GTSNPN, CDR2 SVGIG (reference sequence). Trimming cost V 3 bases and J 8 bases, with 17 bases left between them. The CDR3 totals 15 residues. CDR3 protein: CAWRGLTGEYSPLHF. The CDR3 nucleotides read TGTGCCTGGAGGGGCTTGACAGGCGAATATTCACCCCTCCACTTT. The entire variable domain, with the rest obtained from reference TRBV30 and TRBJ1-6, is as follows: SQTIHQWPATLVQPVGSPLSLECTVEGTSNPNLYWYRQAAGRGLQLLFYSVGIGQISSEVPQNLSASRPQDRQFILSSKKLLLSDSGFYLCAWRGLTGEYSPLHFGNGTRLTVT.

This clonotype was detected a few times. The rearrangement uses TRBV29-1 and TRBJ2-6; D gene uncertain. V lost 2 bases, J lost 2 bases, and 7 bases lay in between. Germline lookup yields CDR1 SQVTM and CDR2 ANQGSEA. The CDR3 is 14 amino acids. The DNA of the CDR3 is TGCAGCGTTGAAACGGAACCTGGGGCCAACGTCCTGACTTTC. This sequence encodes CSVETEPGANVLTF.

Ten or more counts support this clonotype. The rearrangement links TRBV5-1 to TRBJ1-1; D unclear. The ends were cut back, 0 bases at V and 1 base at J, with 13 bases in the middle. CDR1 and CDR2 from the germline V gene are SGHRS and YFSETQ. This CDR3 spans 16 amino acids. CDR3 protein: CASSLASSPGNTEAFF. The CDR3 region has the DNA TGCGCCAGCAGCTTGGCCTCTTCGCCGGGGAACACTGAAGCTTTCTTT.

This clonotype was picked up a small number of times. The chain uses TRBV5-1 and TRBJ2-3; 13 nucleotides align to TRBD2. V shed 3 bases, J shed 5 bases, and the junction held 6 bases outside the gene matches. The CDR3 length is 16 residues. Germline V gene lookup returns CDR1 SGHRS and CDR2 YFSETQ. The CDR3 loop is CASSSRLAGGGDTQYF. For the CDR3, the DNA is TGCGCCAGCAGCTCGCGACTAGCGGGGGGCGGAGATACGCAGTATTTT.

The chain combines TRBV12-3 or TRBV12-4 with TRBJ2-1; 9 bases match TRBD1. The length of the CDR3 is 15 residues. V trimming: 6 bases; J trimming: 2 bases; junction bases outside the gene matches: 5. CDR3 loop: CASRPTGGPYNEQFF. CDR3 nucleotide sequence: TGTGCCAGCAGGCCTACAGGGGGCCCCTACAATGAGCAGTTCTTC.

This clonotype was seen a few times. The chain joins TRBV20-1 to TRBJ2-1; 11 bases line up with TRBD2. In germline, CDR1 is DFQATT, CDR2 SNEGSKA (reference sequence). This CDR3 is 14 amino acids long. V shed 4 bases, J shed 8 bases, and the junction held 7 bases outside the gene matches. The CDR3 sequence is CSATGLAGGYEQFF. DNA for the CDR3: TGCAGTGCTACTGGGCTAGCGGGAGGTTATGAGCAGTTCTTC.

Concerning this clonotype itself: A much larger clone sits a single nucleotide away, making a read error possible. V usage is TRBV29-1 and J usage is TRBJ2-7, with 9 nucleotides matching TRBD1. Germline CDR1 is SQVTM and CDR2 is ANQGSEA. The CDR3 consists of 15 residues. CDR3: CGVGRGQGISYEQYF. The DNA for the CDR3 is TGCGGCGTTGGACGGGGACAGGGCATCTCCTACGAGCAGTACTTC.

This chain connects TRBV2 to TRBJ1-1; D remains unclear. Germline lookup yields CDR1 SNHLY and CDR2 FYNNEI. The CDR3 has 12 residues. Trimming pared 2 bases from V and 10 bases from J, leaving 11 bases between. In DNA, the CDR3 is TGTGCCAGCAGTGAAACGCCCTTTGGAGCTTTCTTT. Translation: CASSETPFGAFF.

This clonotype appeared a few times. The chain recombines TRBV5-1 with TRBJ1-1; 7 bases match TRBD1. After removal of 0 bases from V and 3 bases from J, the junction contained 11 bases not matched to a gene. The germline V gene has CDR1 SGHRS and CDR2 YFSETQ. This CDR3 has 17 amino acids. CDR3 region: CASSLGGTDPWDTEAFF. Written as DNA, the CDR3 is TGCGCCAGCAGCTTGGGAGGGACAGATCCCTGGGACACTGAAGCTTTCTTT.

This clonotype came up once. The V gene is TRBV4-1, the J gene TRBJ1-1; D is perhaps TRBD1 (5 bases). The length of the CDR3 is 14 residues. V dropped 1 base and J dropped 10 bases, with 16 bases sitting between them. Germline V gives CDR1 MGHRA, CDR2 YSYEKL. In DNA form, the CDR3 reads TGCGCCAGCAGCCAAGTATTGACAGCGAGGGGAGCTTTCTTT. The encoded protein is CASSQVLTARGAFF.

This clonotype was seen more than once but under ten times. The chain recombines TRBV24-1 with TRBJ1-1, with D maybe TRBD1 (6 bases). CDR3 size: 15 residues. Germline V gene lookup returns CDR1 KGHDR and CDR2 SFDVKD. Trimming cost V 3 bases and J 2 bases, with 12 bases left between them. The chain's CDR3 is CATSDGGALNTEAFF. The DNA of the CDR3 is TGTGCCACCAGTGATGGGGGGGCGCTCAACACTGAAGCTTTCTTT.

Only a few counts were recorded for this clonotype. The chain uses TRBV12-2 and TRBJ1-4; the table calls TRBD1, which could not be checked here. TRBV12-2 is termed a pseudogene. The CDR3 is 17 residues long. CDR3 nucleotides: TGTGCAAGTCGCTTATGTCCCGCCCTGGGGCCTAATGAAAAACTGTTTTTT. Amino acid sequence: CASRLCPALGPNEKLFF.

This clonotype was observed at least ten times. The chain is built from TRBV3-1 and TRBJ1-1; D is ambiguous. CDR3 length: 16 residues. V lost 0 bases, J lost 3 bases, and 14 bases lay in between. CDR1 and CDR2 (germline): LGHDT, YNNKEL (reference sequence). The CDR3, as DNA: TGTGCCAGCAGCCAAGAAGAGACACTCATTGACACTGAAGCTTTCTTT. It yields the protein CASSQEETLIDTEAFF.

This clonotype was counted ten times or more. This sequence joins TRBV7-3 and TRBJ2-1; the D is unclear. Germline V CDR1 and CDR2: SGHTA, FQGTGA. This CDR3 is built from 13 residues. Trimming cost V 5 bases and J 0 bases, with 5 bases left between them. The CDR3 coding sequence is TGTGCCAGCAGCCTTTACTCCTACAATGAGCAGTTCTTC. This codes for CASSLYSYNEQFF.

The chain employs TRBV5-1 and TRBJ2-4, with D unclear. The CDR3 has 13 amino acids. Per the germline V gene, CDR1 is SGHRS and CDR2 is YFSETQ. Between the trimmed V and J ends, which lost 0 bases and 3 bases, there was a span of 4 bases. The CDR3: CASSLDSKNIQYF. CDR3 coding DNA: TGCGCCAGCAGCTTGGACAGCAAAAACATTCAGTACTTC. Together with reference TRBV5-1 and TRBJ2-4, the CDR3 gives the full variable domain: KAGVTQTPRYLIKTRGQQVTLSCSPISGHRSVSWYQQTPGQGLQFLFEYFSETQRNKGNFPGRFSGRQFSNSRSEMNVSTLELGDSALYLCASSLDSKNIQYFGAGTRLSVL.

Ten or more counts support this clonotype. V usage is TRBV11-2 and J usage is TRBJ2-2, with D tentatively TRBD2 (6 bases). V was shortened by 0 bases and J by 7 bases, with 12 bases between the two germline ends. The CDR3 length is 15 residues. Per germline, CDR1 SGHAT and CDR2 FQNNGV. The CDR3 DNA reads as TGTGCCAGCAGCTTAGACCCGGGACTCGGCGGGGAGCTGTTTTTT. Translating gives CASSLDPGLGGELFF. Full variable domain (outside the CDR3, taken from reference TRBV11-2 and TRBJ2-2): EAGVAQSPRYKIIEKRQSVAFWCNPISGHATLYWYQQILGQGPKLLIQFQNNGVVDDSQLPKDRFSAERLKGVDSTLKIQPAKLEDSAVYLCASSLDPGLGGELFFGEGSRLTVL.

This clonotype was observed at least ten times. This chain connects TRBV6-4 to TRBJ2-1; 8 nucleotides match TRBD2. V was clipped by 3 bases and J by 6 bases; unmatched bases: 4. Germline lookup yields CDR1 MRHNA and CDR2 SNTAGT. The CDR3 covers 14 residues. The CDR3 loop is CASSEREEVNEQFF. CDR3 DNA: TGTGCCAGCAGTGAGCGGGAGGAAGTCAATGAGCAGTTCTTC.

This clonotype was detected a few times. The CDR3: CASSHLSTEAFF. The CDR3 DNA follows: TGTGCCAGCAGCCACCTGAGCACTGAAGCTTTCTTT. The chain has TRBV7-9 and TRBJ1-1; D unresolved. Germline CDR1 reads SEHNR; CDR2 reads FQNEAQ (reference sequence). The CDR3 has 12 amino acids. V was trimmed by 5 bases and J by 4 bases, leaving 8 bases between them.

This clonotype was seen repeatedly, ten times or more. This chain connects TRBV21-1 to TRBJ1-1; TRBD1 reflects the table's D call only, with no check against the DNA. TRBV21-1 is marked as a pseudogene. The CDR3 is made up of 15 amino acids. As DNA, the CDR3 is TGTGCCAGCAGCAAACATCGGGACGGGAACACTGAAGCTTTCTTT. Translation gives CASSKHRDGNTEAFF.

In this sample, this clonotype turned up many times. The chain couples TRBV9 to TRBJ2-7, with D tentatively TRBD1 (5 bases). CDR3 length: 14 residues. V was trimmed by 4 bases and J by 5 bases, leaving 16 bases between them. Germline V gene lookup returns CDR1 SGDLS and CDR2 YYNGEE. The CDR3 is CASSPQGGENEQYF. Written as DNA, the CDR3 is TGTGCCAGCAGCCCCCAGGGTGGCGAGAACGAGCAGTACTTC.

This clonotype turned up a few times. V usage is TRBV24-1 and J usage is TRBJ2-3; no reliable D call. Trimming stripped 5 bases from V and 2 bases from J, with 10 bases between. CDR1 is KGHDR and CDR2 is SFDVKD in the germline V gene. CDR3 size: 14 residues. DNA for the CDR3: TGTGCCACCAGTGGTGCCCGAATCACAGATACGCAGTATTTT. It specifies CATSGARITDTQYF.

This clonotype was seen a few times. Since the CDR3 does not end with the conserved phenylalanine or tryptophan, this likely comes from a read error. This sequence joins TRBV6-1 and TRBJ1-1; TRBD1 aligns across 8 bases. Germline CDR1 and CDR2: MNHNS and SASEGT. This CDR3 spans 15 amino acids. Trimming removed 7 bases from V and 4 bases from J; junction bases left unmatched: 11. CDR3 sequence: CASTRTGRKVTEAFL. CDR3 coding DNA: TGTGCCAGCACCAGGACAGGGAGGAAAGTCACTGAAGCTTTCCTT.

The sample holds a few counts of this clonotype. V and J are TRBV12-3 or TRBV12-4 and TRBJ2-1; 10 bases match TRBD2. This CDR3 contains 14 residues. V dropped 4 bases and J dropped 4; count of bases not matched to a gene: 1. CDR3 protein: CASSWTSGYNEQFF. In nucleotides, the CDR3 is TGTGCCAGCAGTTGGACTAGCGGTTACAATGAGCAGTTCTTC.

This clonotype was seen more than once but under ten times. The chain is built from TRBV5-1 and TRBJ1-5; weak D call: TRBD1 (6 bases). V gave up 7 bases and J gave up 0 bases, with 14 bases separating them. Germline-derived CDR1 and CDR2 are SGHRS and YFSETQ. The CDR3 extends over 15 amino acids. The CDR3 reads CASQAGEHSNQPQHF. The CDR3, as DNA: TGCGCCAGCCAGGCAGGGGAGCATAGCAATCAGCCCCAGCATTTT.

The chain combines TRBV4-2 with TRBJ2-3, with a tentative D call TRBD1 (6 bases). Per the germline V gene, CDR1 is LGHNA and CDR2 is YNFKEQ. Trimming stripped 1 base from V and 6 bases from J, with 11 bases between. CDR3 length: 14 amino acids. CDR3 sequence (DNA): TGTGCCAGCAGCCAAGGAACAGGGTGGGATACGCAGTATTTT. Amino acids: CASSQGTGWDTQYF.

This clonotype was detected many times. This rearrangement joins TRBV29-1 to TRBJ2-1; 9 bases agree with TRBD2. Trimming took 6 bases from V and 6 from J; bases not matched to a gene: 9. The germline gives CDR1 SQVTM, CDR2 ANQGSEA. This CDR3 comprises 14 residues. This CDR3 reads CSVGGTSQLNEQFF. Written as DNA, the CDR3 is TGCAGCGTCGGGGGGACTAGCCAACTCAATGAGCAGTTCTTC.

This clonotype was counted many times. Written as DNA, the CDR3 is TGCAGCGTTGGACAGGGGATCGGCACTGAAGCTTTCTTT. This encodes CSVGQGIGTEAFF. The chain employs TRBV29-1 and TRBJ1-1; 8 nucleotides line up with TRBD1. CDR1 SQVTM and CDR2 ANQGSEA come from the germline V gene. This CDR3 has 13 residues. The V gene end was trimmed by 4 bases and the J gene end by 4 bases; junction bases not matched to a gene: 5.

Many counts were recorded for this clonotype. The genes are TRBV4-2 and TRBJ2-1, with no clear D. This CDR3 spans 14 amino acids. Germline CDR1 LGHNA, CDR2 YNFKEQ. The V and J ends lost 4 bases and 6 bases respectively, with 13 bases between them. In DNA form, the CDR3 reads TGTGCCAGCAGCCCAAATCAAATATCCAATGAGCAGTTCTTC. This encodes CASSPNQISNEQFF.

This clonotype was recorded many times. V usage is TRBV6-1 and J usage is TRBJ1-2; a weak D match, TRBD1 (6 bases). The CDR3 is 15 residues long. CDR1 and CDR2 (germline): MNHNS, SASEGT. The V end was cut by 5 bases, the J end by 8 bases, with 21 bases between. This chain's CDR3 is CASSSMGAKLGGYTF. CDR3 in DNA: TGTGCCAGCAGTTCTATGGGGGCCAAATTAGGAGGCTACACCTTC.

This clonotype was seen repeatedly, ten times or more. The rearrangement uses TRBV2 and TRBJ2-6; D is perhaps TRBD1 or TRBD2 (7 bases each). The CDR3 length is 16 residues. Trimming took off 7 bases at V and 2 bases at J, with 15 bases between the two ends. Germline lookup yields CDR1 SNHLY and CDR2 FYNNEI. CDR3 in DNA: TGTGCCAGCACCAGGGGGGGAAGAACTGGGGCCAACGTCCTGACTTTC. Translation: CASTRGGRTGANVLTF.

This clonotype came up a few times. The gene calls are TRBV9 and TRBJ1-6; D gene unclear. V was clipped by 0 bases and J by 9 bases, with 7 bases between them. Germline CDR1 reads SGDLS; CDR2 reads YYNGEE. The CDR3 totals 13 residues. Here the CDR3 DNA reads TGTGCCAGCAGCGTAGGTACAGCTTCACCCCTCCACTTT. This gives the protein CASSVGTASPLHF.

This clonotype was seen more than once but under ten times. CDR3 in DNA: TGTGCCAGCAGCAAGGTAGTGGCAGGTGGCTGGAACACTGAAGCTTTCTTT. It specifies CASSKVVAGGWNTEAFF. The chain joins TRBV5-6 to TRBJ1-1; D remains unclear. The length of the CDR3 is 17 residues. Germline values: CDR1 SGHDT, CDR2 YYEEEE. Trimming stripped 4 bases from V and 1 base from J, with 20 bases between.